The rows below give T cell receptor beta chains drawn from one sample of a study of blood T cell repertoires in COVID-19. The method was immunoSEQ multiplex PCR; TCRdb's version includes in-frame clones alone and lacks a portion of them. The data show 140,000 to 150,000 clones, with around 80% seen just once and 10% to 15% held by the top ten. Specimen: peripheral blood. The receptors originated from a man in his 60s with active or convalescent COVID-19. CDR3s include the opening cysteine and the closing phenylalanine or tryptophan. A D gene is named only where the DNA matches it firmly. The size field is filled for only some rows; it gives once, few, many or a size class.

clone_size,d_call,v_call,j_call,cdr3_aa
few,-,TRBV4-3,TRBJ1-6,CASSQDRGAGNSPLHF
-,-,TRBV9,TRBJ2-2,CASSVEARNTGELFF
-,TRBD1,TRBV29-1,TRBJ2-5,CSVGDPTGGEETQYF
few,TRBD2,TRBV10-3,TRBJ2-1,CAITGTSGSEQFF
-,-,TRBV19,TRBJ2-6,CASAQGSGANVLTF
-,TRBD2,TRBV9,TRBJ2-5,CASSVGGRAGKETQYF
-,TRBD2,TRBV19,TRBJ2-1,CASSATSGRGNEQFF
few,-,TRBV14,TRBJ1-2,CASSQGQGNGYTF
-,-,TRBV10-3,TRBJ2-5,CAISETQGGETQYF
-,TRBD1,TRBV6-6,TRBJ1-6,CASSRGQVSGSRNSPLHF
-,TRBD2,TRBV5-1,TRBJ2-5,CASSQRTSPLGETQYF
-,TRBD1,TRBV30,TRBJ2-1,CAWSGDRGYNEQFF
-,TRBD1,TRBV7-6,TRBJ2-3,CASSLGVGTGSTDTQYF
-,TRBD1,TRBV18,TRBJ1-1,CASSPTGGLMNTEAFF
-,TRBD1,TRBV27,TRBJ2-7,CASSLFGGQDGIWYF
-,TRBD1,TRBV9,TRBJ2-1,CASSVRRQGFYNEQFF
-,-,TRBV4-1,TRBJ2-7,CASSPAASSYEQYF
-,TRBD1,TRBV5-4,TRBJ2-2,CASRTGTGATGELFF
-,TRBD1,TRBV5-6,TRBJ1-2,CASSLGQGAAF
-,-,TRBV12-5,TRBJ2-3,CASGLGGGTDTQYF
-,TRBD2,TRBV7-9,TRBJ2-2,CASSLRGFTGELFF
-,-,TRBV9,TRBJ2-2,CASSTPSGQTTGELFF
once,-,TRBV11-3,TRBJ1-1,CASSLAQGTEAFF